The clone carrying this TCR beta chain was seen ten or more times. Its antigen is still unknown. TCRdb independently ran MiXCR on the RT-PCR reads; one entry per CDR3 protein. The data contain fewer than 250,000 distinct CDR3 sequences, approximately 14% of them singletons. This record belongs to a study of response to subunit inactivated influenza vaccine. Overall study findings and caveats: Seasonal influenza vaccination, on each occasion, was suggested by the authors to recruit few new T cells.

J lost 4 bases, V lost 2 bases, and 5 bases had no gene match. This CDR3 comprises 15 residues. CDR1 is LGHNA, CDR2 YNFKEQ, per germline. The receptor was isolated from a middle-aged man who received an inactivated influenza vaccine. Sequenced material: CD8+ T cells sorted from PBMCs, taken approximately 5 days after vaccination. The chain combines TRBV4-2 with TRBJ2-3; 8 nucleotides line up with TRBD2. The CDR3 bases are TGTGCCAGCAGCCAACTAGCGGGCCGCCCAGATACGCAGTATTTT. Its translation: CASSQLAGRPDTQYF.